Listed here are 30 T cell receptor beta chains from one sample, sequenced in a study of shared clonotypes between healthy human individuals. Profiled with immunoSEQ multiplex PCR; TCRdb holds only in-frame clones, not every one. In the table there are nearly 1,000,000 clones, approximately 76% of which are singletons. Sequenced input: memory CD4+ T cells sorted from blood. Sample subset: CD45RA-negative fraction. The receptor source for this set is a man between 18 and 35 years old in good health.

In DNA form, the CDR3 reads TGCGCCAGCAGCGGGACGGACAGGGATACGCAGTATTTT. This gives the protein CASSGTDRDTQYF. The J gene is TRBJ2-3, the V gene TRBV5-1; the match to TRBD1 covers 7 bases. Germline CDR1 and CDR2: SGHRS and YFSETQ. The CDR3 has 13 residues. With 4 bases clipped from V and 6 bases from J, the junction kept 5 bases outside the gene matches.

The rearrangement joins TRBV7-8 to TRBJ1-1, with a possible D match to TRBD1 (5 bases). Germline CDR1 and CDR2: SGHVS and FQNEAQ. The CDR3 length is 16 residues. V dropped 7 bases and J dropped 0 bases, with 18 bases sitting between them. CDR3 nucleotide sequence: TGTGCCAGCAAAAAAACAACCGGGACCCTGAACACTGAAGCTTTCTTT. It is translated as CASKKTTGTLNTEAFF.

As regards this clone: The sample contains more than one DNA sequence encoding this CDR3. This chain connects TRBV5-1 to TRBJ1-1; D ambiguous. This CDR3 is built from 13 residues. Germline V gene lookup returns CDR1 SGHRS and CDR2 YFSETQ. The germline V and J ends were trimmed by 0 bases and 1 base, with 4 bases remaining between them. The CDR3 DNA reads TGCGCCAGCAGCTTGGGAAAGAACACTGAAGCTTTCTTT. Translation gives CASSLGKNTEAFF.

This chain links TRBV6-4 with TRBJ2-7; tentatively, D is TRBD2 (6 bases). Deletions cut 4 bases from V and 7 bases from J, with 14 bases between. CDR3 length equals 13 residues. The V gene's germline CDR1 is MRHNA and CDR2 SNTAGT. The CDR3 loop is CASSGTDGGEQYF. CDR3 nucleotide sequence: TGTGCCAGCAGTGGGACCGACGGGGGAGAGCAGTACTTC.

This clone appeared once. This chain connects TRBV5-8 to TRBJ1-5; the D gene is possibly TRBD1 (5 bases). Germline V gene sequence: CDR1 SGHTS, CDR2 YDEGEE. The CDR3 covers 15 residues. Trimming shortened V by 0 bases and J by 4 bases, and 11 bases separated the two germline ends. CDR3 DNA: TGTGCCAGCAGCTTGGAAGGGACGGATAATCAGCCCCAGCATTTT. Protein: CASSLEGTDNQPQHF.

A note on this clone: Other DNA sequences of this sample code for an identical CDR3. V usage is TRBV18 and J usage is TRBJ2-2, with D perhaps TRBD1 (6 bases). V lost 3 bases, J lost 1 base, and 9 bases lay in between. The germline gives CDR1 KGHSH, CDR2 LQKENI. This CDR3 comprises 15 residues. In DNA form, the CDR3 reads TGTGCCAGCTCACCCCAGACAGGGAACACCGGGGAGCTGTTTTTT. Residues: CASSPQTGNTGELFF.

The V call is TRBV2, the J call TRBJ2-4; no definite D call. Trimming pared 4 bases from V and 2 bases from J, leaving 9 bases between. Germline lookup yields CDR1 SNHLY and CDR2 FYNNEI. This CDR3 spans 14 amino acids. DNA of the CDR3: TGTGCCAGCAGTGCATCCGAAACCAAAAACATTCAGTACTTC. Its protein is CASSASETKNIQYF.

J is TRBJ2-5 and V is TRBV18, with D possibly TRBD2 on 6 matching bases. This CDR3 has 14 residues. The germline V gene encodes CDR1 KGHSH and CDR2 LQKENI. Trimming shortened V by 3 bases and J by 4 bases, and 12 bases separated the two germline ends. The CDR3 spells CASSPVSGRETQYF. In nucleotides, the CDR3 is TGTGCCAGCTCACCGGTTAGCGGAAGAGAGACCCAGTACTTC.

The V and J genes are TRBV25-1 and TRBJ1-1; D perhaps matches TRBD1 (5 bases). CDR3 size: 17 residues. CDR1 and CDR2 from the germline V gene are MGHDK and SYGVNS. The V end lost 4 bases, the J end lost 2 bases, and 20 bases lay between the germline ends. CDR3 in amino acids: CASSASLGRGDNTEAFF. The CDR3 DNA reads TGTGCCAGCAGTGCTAGCCTCGGACGGGGCGATAACACTGAAGCTTTCTTT.

The gene calls are TRBV6-4 and TRBJ1-5; D remains unclear. Per the germline V gene, CDR1 is MRHNA and CDR2 is SNTAGT. This CDR3 is 12 amino acids long. V lost 5 bases, J lost 6 bases, and 8 bases lay in between. The CDR3 DNA reads TGTGCCAGCAGTAAGAGATGTCAGCCCCAGCATTTT. Residues: CASSKRCQPQHF.

The chain couples TRBV9 to TRBJ2-1, with TRBD2 as a possible D gene (5 bases). V lost 4 bases and J lost 4, with 15 bases in between. CDR1 is SGDLS, CDR2 YYNGEE, per germline. The CDR3 runs to 15 residues. The CDR3 reads CASSQAVPGYNEQFF. The CDR3 coding sequence is TGTGCCAGCAGCCAGGCCGTCCCGGGGTACAATGAGCAGTTCTTC.

This sequence joins TRBV28 and TRBJ1-3; D call uncertain. The germline CDR1 and CDR2 sequences are MDHEN and SYDVKM. The ends were cut back, 1 base at V and 6 bases at J, with 4 bases in the middle. This CDR3 is built from 12 residues. Here the CDR3 reads CASSLLSNTIYF. The CDR3 nucleotides read TGTGCCAGCAGTTTATTATCAAACACCATATATTTT.

The table lists this clone with a few counts. The rearrangement joins TRBV6-5 to TRBJ1-1, with D perhaps TRBD1 (5 bases). V lost 0 bases, J lost 0 bases, and 8 bases lay in between. Per germline, CDR1 MNHEY and CDR2 SVGAGI. This CDR3 spans 15 amino acids. CDR3 protein: CASSYSRTLNTEAFF. DNA of the CDR3: TGTGCCAGCAGTTACTCAAGGACATTGAACACTGAAGCTTTCTTT.

This rearrangement joins TRBV4-1 to TRBJ1-1; D ambiguous. The CDR3 contains 16 residues. CDR1 and CDR2 from the germline V gene are MGHRA and YSYEKL. V lost 0 bases, J lost 1 base, and 12 bases lay in between. This CDR3 is CASSQDAGQRNTEAFF. Here the CDR3 DNA reads TGCGCCAGCAGCCAAGACGCGGGCCAGAGGAACACTGAAGCTTTCTTT.

The chain is built from TRBV5-1 and TRBJ1-2, with TRBD1 matching 9 bases. The CDR3 runs 16 residues. The J segment lost 0 bases and the V segment lost 3 bases, leaving 6 bases of the junction unmatched. The germline gives CDR1 SGHRS, CDR2 YFSETQ. The CDR3 bases are TGCGCCAGCAGCTCGAACAGGGGGCCTACTAACTATGGCTACACCTTC. Translation: CASSSNRGPTNYGYTF.

V gene TRBV30 combines with J gene TRBJ2-3, with TRBD1 matching 9 bases. This CDR3 is 15 amino acids long. The J segment lost 6 bases and the V segment lost 7 bases, leaving 14 bases of the junction unmatched. Per germline, CDR1 GTSNPN and CDR2 SVGIG (reference sequence). CDR3 sequence: CAYKGGQGISDTQYF. Written as DNA, the CDR3 is TGTGCCTACAAGGGGGGACAGGGAATATCGGATACGCAGTATTTT.

The rearrangement links TRBV2 to TRBJ1-6, with D possibly matching TRBD1 (6 bases). Trimming cost V 5 bases and J 8 bases, with 10 bases left between them. There are 13 residues in the CDR3. Germline V lookup: CDR1 SNHLY, CDR2 FYNNEI. The CDR3 DNA reads as TGTGCCAGCAGTTTAAACAGGGATTCACCCCTCCACTTT. It yields the protein CASSLNRDSPLHF.

To note about this clone: The same CDR3 also results from other DNA sequences found in this sample. The chain combines TRBV11-2 with TRBJ2-3; D could derive from TRBD1 or TRBD2 (5 bases each). The CDR3 is 12 residues long. Germline CDR1 and CDR2: SGHAT and FQNNGV. V lost 1 base and J lost 6, with 5 bases in between. CDR3 DNA sequence: TGTGCCAGCAGCTTAGGGGGGGATACGCAGTATTTT. It yields the protein CASSLGGDTQYF.

The CDR3 spells CASSGTGDGLEQYF. The DNA of the CDR3 is TGCGCCAGCTCAGGAACAGGGGACGGCCTCGAGCAGTACTTC. The chain uses TRBV5-1 and TRBJ2-7; TRBD1 matches 7 bases. Trimming cost V 7 bases and J 6 bases; bases outside gene matches: 13. The germline V gene has CDR1 SGHRS and CDR2 YFSETQ. The CDR3 length is 14 residues.

This sequence joins TRBV5-1 and TRBJ2-1; D is possibly TRBD1 (5 bases). V was clipped by 2 bases and J by 8 bases, with 20 bases between them. The CDR3 is 16 amino acids. Germline V gene sequence: CDR1 SGHRS, CDR2 YFSETQ. The chain's CDR3 is CASSLAGRGRIDEQFF. The CDR3 DNA reads TGCGCCAGCAGCTTAGCTGGAAGGGGAAGGATCGATGAGCAGTTCTTC.

The chain combines TRBV10-3 with TRBJ1-1; the D is unclear. In germline, CDR1 is ENHRY, CDR2 SYGVKD. The CDR3 is made up of 15 amino acids. V gave up 1 base and J gave up 4 bases, with 13 bases separating them. The CDR3 spells CAISEFPIRGTEAFF. CDR3 DNA sequence: TGTGCCATCAGTGAGTTTCCAATTCGGGGCACTGAAGCTTTCTTT.

V and J are TRBV5-4 and TRBJ2-5; D might be TRBD2 (5 bases). Trimming cost V 0 bases and J 5 bases, with 11 bases left between them. The length of the CDR3 is 14 residues. CDR1 and CDR2 from the germline V gene are SGHNT and YYREEE (reference sequence). CDR3 sequence reads: CASSLDGLSETQYF. The CDR3 coding sequence is TGTGCCAGCAGCTTGGATGGACTTTCGGAGACCCAGTACTTC.

This clone was detected a few times. The CDR3 sequence is CASSGQSANTGELFF. The DNA for the CDR3 is TGTGCCAGCTCGGGACAGTCCGCGAACACCGGGGAGCTGTTTTTT. This chain connects TRBV6-1 to TRBJ2-2, with 7 bases aligning to TRBD1. The germline gives CDR1 MNHNS, CDR2 SASEGT. J lost 0 bases, V lost 8 bases, and 6 bases had no gene match. This CDR3 contains 15 residues.

This clone was seen at least ten times. The chain carries TRBV7-2 and TRBJ2-2; TRBD1 or TRBD2 may be the D gene (5 bases each). From germline, CDR1 is SGHTA and CDR2 FQGNSA. The V end lost 5 bases, the J end lost 7 bases, and 20 bases lay between the germline ends. The CDR3 is 16 amino acids. The CDR3 here is CASSLGAAIGVGELFF. CDR3 sequence (DNA): TGTGCCAGCAGCCTCGGGGCCGCTATTGGGGTCGGGGAGCTGTTTTTT.

V usage is TRBV19 and J usage is TRBJ1-5; 9 nucleotides agree with TRBD1. V lost 10 bases and J lost 7; bases outside the gene matches: 8. Germline V CDR1 and CDR2: LNHDA, SQIVND (reference sequence). CDR3 size: 13 residues. The DNA for the CDR3 is TGTGCCACACAGGGGGCGTCAGGGCAGCCCCAGCATTTT. It encodes CATQGASGQPQHF.

The chain employs TRBV4-3 and TRBJ2-5, with TRBD2 as a possible D gene (5 bases). Germline V gene sequence: CDR1 LGHNA, CDR2 YSLEER. Trimming took off 0 bases at V and 6 bases at J, with 14 bases between the two ends. CDR3 length: 15 amino acids. Written as DNA, the CDR3 is TGCGCCAGCAGCCAAGATATATCCGGGAAACAGACCCAGTACTTC. Translating it yields CASSQDISGKQTQYF.

To note about this clone: This sample includes further DNA sequences coding for the same CDR3. The V call is TRBV18, the J call TRBJ2-2; D uncertain. Trimming left V 2 bases short and J 8 bases short, with 3 bases between. The CDR3 is made up of 11 amino acids. Germline V gives CDR1 KGHSH, CDR2 LQKENI. DNA for the CDR3: TGTGCCAGCTCACCAGCTGGGGAGCTGTTTTTT. Translating gives CASSPAGELFF.

This rearrangement joins TRBV6-6 to TRBJ1-2; no firm D call. This CDR3 region has 14 residues. V was pared by 6 bases and J by 5 bases, with 16 bases between. CDR1 and CDR2 (germline): MNHNY, SVGAGI (reference sequence). CDR3 region: CASRRGSGNYGYTF. Here the CDR3 DNA reads TGTGCCAGCAGACGCGGGTCCGGCAATTATGGCTACACCTTC.

Comments on this clone: This same CDR3 is encoded by further DNA sequences in the sample. The gene calls are TRBV5-1 and TRBJ1-1; D remains unclear. This CDR3 comprises 13 residues. Germline-derived CDR1 and CDR2 are SGHRS and YFSETQ. V dropped 4 bases and J dropped 2 bases, with 9 bases sitting between them. The CDR3 is CASSIVQNTEAFF. CDR3 bases: TGCGCCAGCAGCATCGTCCAAAACACTGAAGCTTTCTTT.

The sample holds many counts of this clone. J is TRBJ2-1 and V is TRBV5-1; D not certain. The CDR3 loop spans 15 amino acids. The V end was cut by 4 bases, the J end by 2 bases, with 13 bases between. CDR1 SGHRS and CDR2 YFSETQ come from the germline V gene. CDR3 sequence reads: CASSPTSDAYNEQFF. The CDR3 region has the DNA TGCGCCAGCAGCCCTACGTCTGACGCCTACAATGAGCAGTTCTTC.